This T cell receptor beta chain originates from a study of tumor-infiltrating lymphocytes in primary liver carcinoma. Study summary: T1-T3 N0M0 was the stage of the tumors, which were roughly 4 to 11 cm across.

Germline CDR1 and CDR2: SGHVS and FQNEAQ. V was clipped by 2 bases and J by 0 bases, with 13 bases between them. The CDR3 runs 17 residues. This clonotype has just a few counts. Starting from 400 to 500 ng of total RNA, TCR beta cDNA was produced with a primer in the constant region. Slightly modified ARM-PCR served as the procedure for the TCR beta libraries. These libraries came from three rounds of nested multiplex PCR. Two initial PCR rounds of around 9 cycles each paired TRBV1-TRBV30 forward primers with a C-beta reverse primer. Via MiXCR, TCRdb re-called the multiplex PCR reads, giving one row per CDR3 protein. The sample shows 310,000 or so distinct CDR3 sequences, about three fifths of them seen only once. Both blood RNA, taken from unsorted whole blood, and germline DNA were extracted.

The TCR sequence derives from a woman younger than 45 with primary liver carcinoma and hepatitis B virus infection. Specimen: peripheral blood. The chain joins TRBV7-8 to TRBJ2-2, with D tentatively TRBD2 (6 bases). The CDR3 reads CASSLYGGTSNTGELFF. In nucleotides, the CDR3 is TGTGCCAGCAGCTTATACGGGGGTACCTCGAACACCGGGGAGCTGTTTTTT.